Shown below are 24 T cell receptor beta chains from a single sample sequenced in a study of T cell responses to AZD1222 COVID-19 vaccine. TCRdb's table, derived via immunoSEQ multiplex PCR, lists solely in-frame clones and lacks some. In the table there are fewer than 130,000 clones, 92% of which are singletons. Sequenced material: peripheral blood, taken on day 0 of AZD1222 vaccination. The receptors originated from an adult in good health.

V gene TRBV5-6 combines with J gene TRBJ2-7; D perhaps matches TRBD2 (6 bases). Trimming removed 6 bases from V and 2 bases from J, with 15 bases in between. Germline CDR1 SGHDT, CDR2 YYEEEE. The CDR3 runs 14 residues. This CDR3 reads CASTISGTPYEQYF. CDR3 in DNA: TGTGCCAGCACCATTTCCGGGACTCCCTACGAGCAGTACTTC. Drawing the rest from reference TRBV5-6 and TRBJ2-7, the complete variable domain is DAGVTQSPTHLIKTRGQQVTLRCSPKSGHDTVSWYQQALGQGPQFIFQYYEEEERQRGNFPDRFSGHQFPNYSSELNVNALLLGDSALYLCASTISGTPYEQYFGPGTRLTVT.

The gene calls are TRBV27 and TRBJ1-2, with 7 nucleotides matching TRBD1. V shed 5 bases, J shed 2 bases, and the junction held 2 bases outside the gene matches. The CDR3 runs to 13 residues. CDR1 and CDR2 (germline): MNHEY, SMNVEV (reference sequence). CDR3 in amino acids: CASSATGNYGYTF. CDR3 sequence (DNA): TGTGCCAGCAGTGCGACAGGGAACTATGGCTACACCTTC.

The genes are TRBV15 and TRBJ2-7; 8 bases fit TRBD2. The length of the CDR3 is 14 residues. Germline V gives CDR1 LNHNV, CDR2 YYDKDF (reference sequence). V shed 0 bases, J shed 2 bases, and the junction held 0 bases outside the gene matches. The DNA of the CDR3 is TGTGCCACCAGCAGAGAACTAGCGGCCTACGAGCAGTACTTC. It encodes CATSRELAAYEQYF.

The chain recombines TRBV15 with TRBJ1-3; 9 bases are a match to TRBD1. V was clipped by 1 base and J by 2 bases; unmatched bases: 6. The germline V gene has CDR1 LNHNV and CDR2 YYDKDF (reference sequence). CDR3 length: 17 residues. The CDR3 DNA reads as TGTGCCACCAGCAGAGGGGGACAGGGAATTCCTGGAAACACCATATATTTT. Translated, it gives CATSRGGQGIPGNTIYF.

The chain is built from TRBV3-1 (or the pseudogene TRBV3-2) and TRBJ1-2; unclear D gene. Per the germline V gene, CDR1 is LGHDT and CDR2 is YNNKEL (reference sequence). Trimming removed 2 bases at V and 3 bases at J, with 4 bases between. The CDR3 has 12 residues. This CDR3 is CASSQSDYGYTF. The CDR3 bases are TGTGCCAGCAGCCAAAGTGACTATGGCTACACCTTC.

This clone has only one observation. V is TRBV5-1 and J is TRBJ2-7; 7 bases fit TRBD1. The CDR3 runs 14 residues. Unmatched junction bases numbered 6, after V lost 4 bases and J lost 2 bases. Germline CDR1 reads SGHRS; CDR2 reads YFSETQ. CDR3 DNA: TGCGCCAGCAGCCCCCGGGACAGAACCTACGAGCAGTACTTC. This translates into CASSPRDRTYEQYF.

J is TRBJ2-7 and V is TRBV7-2, with 7 bases lining up with TRBD1. This CDR3 comprises 15 residues. CDR1 SGHTA and CDR2 FQGNSA come from the germline V gene. Trimming at V came to 5 bases and at J to 2 bases, leaving 9 bases not matched to a gene. The CDR3, as DNA: TGTGCCAGCAGCGCCTCTCGGACAGGTACCTACGAGCAGTACTTC. This codes for CASSASRTGTYEQYF.

The rearrangement uses TRBV28 and TRBJ2-7; no firm D call. V was cut by 4 bases and J by 3 bases, with 4 bases left in between. The CDR3 is 11 amino acids. Germline CDR1 and CDR2: MDHEN and SYDVKM. This chain's CDR3 is CASSSLYEQYF. CDR3 DNA sequence: TGTGCCAGCAGTTCCCTCTACGAGCAGTACTTC. The entire variable domain, with the rest obtained from reference TRBV28 and TRBJ2-7, is as follows: DVKVTQSSRYLVKRTGEKVFLECVQDMDHENMFWYRQDPGLGLRLIYFSYDVKMKEKGDIPEGYSVSREKKERFSLILESASTNQTSMYLCASSSLYEQYFGPGTRLTVT.

This rearrangement joins TRBV5-8 to TRBJ1-2; D not resolved. V lost 4 bases and J lost 4, with 8 bases in between. The germline V gene has CDR1 SGHTS and CDR2 YDEGEE. The CDR3 runs to 12 residues. Here the CDR3 DNA reads TGTGCCAGCAGCCAGGACTTCTATGGCTACACCTTC. Protein sequence: CASSQDFYGYTF.

This clone is a singleton in its sample. This chain links TRBV2 with TRBJ2-1; D is unresolved. Germline V gene sequence: CDR1 SNHLY, CDR2 FYNNEI. V lost 4 bases to trimming and J lost 1 base, with 8 bases between them. This CDR3 contains 14 residues. In nucleotides, the CDR3 is TGTGCCAGCAGTGCTCTGATTTCCTACAATGAGCAGTTCTTC. Its translation: CASSALISYNEQFF.

The chain uses TRBV10-1 and TRBJ1-1, with a tentative D call TRBD1 (5 bases). This CDR3 is 15 amino acids long. V was shortened by 2 bases and J by 4 bases, with 14 bases between the two germline ends. Germline CDR1 reads WNHNN; CDR2 reads SYGVQD (reference sequence). The chain's CDR3 is CASSEEPGRGTEAFF. CDR3 nucleotides: TGCGCCAGCAGTGAGGAGCCAGGGAGGGGCACTGAAGCTTTCTTT.

The sample holds one count of this clone. The J gene is TRBJ2-7, the V gene TRBV12-3 or TRBV12-4; D is unclear. This CDR3 is built from 13 residues. Trimming took off 8 bases at V and 0 bases at J, with 11 bases between the two ends. The DNA for the CDR3 is TGTGCCAGCGGACCCCCAGACTCCTACGAGCAGTACTTC. Translated, it gives CASGPPDSYEQYF.

The chain carries TRBV6-6 and TRBJ2-5; 9 nucleotides align to TRBD2. CDR3 size: 15 residues. Germline-derived CDR1 and CDR2 are MNHNY and SVGAGI (reference sequence). The J segment lost 4 bases and the V segment lost 5 bases, leaving 8 bases of the junction unmatched. The CDR3 sequence: CASSLRGGDGETQYF. DNA for the CDR3: TGTGCCAGCAGTCTTCGCGGGGGGGATGGAGAGACCCAGTACTTC.

This rearrangement joins TRBV19 to TRBJ2-1; tentatively, D is TRBD2 (5 bases). CDR1 is LNHDA, CDR2 SQIVND, per germline (reference sequence). Trimming left V 5 bases short and J 2 bases short, with 7 bases between. This CDR3 is 13 amino acids long. CDR3 sequence: CASSVGAYNEQFF. The CDR3 region has the DNA TGTGCCAGTAGTGTCGGGGCCTACAATGAGCAGTTCTTC. Full variable domain (outside the CDR3, taken from reference TRBV19 and TRBJ2-1): DGGITQSPKYLFRKEGQNVTLSCEQNLNHDAMYWYRQDPGQGLRLIYYSQIVNDFQKGDIAEGYSVSREKKESFPLTVTSAQKNPTAFYLCASSVGAYNEQFFGPGTRLTVL.

V and J are TRBV28 and TRBJ1-2; D is perhaps TRBD1 (5 bases). The germline V gene has CDR1 MDHEN and CDR2 SYDVKM. Trimming removed 11 bases at V and 4 bases at J, with 17 bases between. The CDR3 sequence is 13 residues long. The CDR3 is CAVRGRKTYGYTF. CDR3 nucleotide sequence: TGTGCCGTTAGGGGACGTAAAACCTATGGCTACACCTTC.

This clone was counted a single time. This sequence joins TRBV6-4 and TRBJ2-1; perhaps TRBD1 as D (6 bases). The CDR3 totals 14 residues. Germline CDR1 reads MRHNA; CDR2 reads SNTAGT. V was shortened by 5 bases and J by 9 bases, with 17 bases between the two germline ends. This chain's CDR3 is CASSRNRESLEQFF. The DNA for the CDR3 is TGTGCCAGCAGTCGAAACAGGGAAAGCCTTGAGCAGTTCTTC.

This clone was seen only once. J is TRBJ1-2 and V is TRBV4-1; D remains ambiguous. Germline CDR1 is MGHRA and CDR2 is YSYEKL. V was pared by 1 base and J by 5 bases, with 8 bases between. CDR3 length: 13 residues. The CDR3, as DNA: TGCGCCAGCAGCCAAGCGGGGATGTATGGCTACACCTTC. It specifies CASSQAGMYGYTF.

This clone has just a few counts. The chain employs TRBV5-1 and TRBJ2-3; the match to TRBD1 covers 7 bases. In germline, CDR1 is SGHRS, CDR2 YFSETQ. The CDR3 sequence is 16 residues long. V lost 3 bases to trimming and J lost 0 bases; unmatched junction nucleotides: 7. The CDR3 sequence: CASSSYRDRSTDTQYF. CDR3 bases: TGCGCCAGCAGCTCATACCGGGACAGAAGCACAGATACGCAGTATTTT.

This chain joins TRBV5-4 and TRBJ2-7, with 8 bases fitting TRBD1. Germline V gives CDR1 SGHNT, CDR2 YYREEE (reference sequence). The CDR3 spans 15 residues. Unmatched junction bases numbered 9, after V lost 4 bases and J lost 3 bases. CDR3 sequence (DNA): TGTGCCAGCAGCCAGGGCGGGACAGGTGGCTACGAGCAGTACTTC. Translated, it gives CASSQGGTGGYEQYF.

V and J are TRBV12-3 or TRBV12-4 and TRBJ1-2; 9 bases align to TRBD1. The junction had 4 bases not matched to a gene; V was cut back by 4 bases and J by 7 bases. This CDR3 has 13 residues. CDR3 amino acids: CASSYRGRSGYTF. Written as DNA, the CDR3 is TGTGCCAGCAGTTACAGGGGGCGTAGTGGCTACACCTTC.

This clone was seen more than once but under ten times. J is TRBJ1-2 and V is TRBV27; the match to TRBD1 covers 8 bases. The CDR3 loop spans 15 amino acids. Germline CDR1 reads MNHEY; CDR2 reads SMNVEV (reference sequence). V lost 5 bases to trimming and J lost 2 bases; unmatched junction nucleotides: 7. The chain's CDR3 is CASSQNGQGNYGYTF. In nucleotides, the CDR3 is TGTGCCAGCAGTCAAAACGGACAGGGCAACTATGGCTACACCTTC.

V and J are TRBV5-5 and TRBJ1-3; tentatively, D is TRBD1 (5 bases). Trimming left V 0 bases short and J 0 bases short, with 13 bases between. The CDR3 has 17 amino acids. Germline V gene sequence: CDR1 SGHKS, CDR2 YYEKEE (reference sequence). CDR3 sequence (DNA): TGTGCCAGCAGCTTGGGGGGCAGGTCGAGCTCTGGAAACACCATATATTTT. Amino acid sequence: CASSLGGRSSSGNTIYF.

The chain links TRBV3-1 (or the pseudogene TRBV3-2) to TRBJ2-7, with D perhaps assigned TRBD1 or TRBD2 (6 bases each). This CDR3 comprises 14 residues. V lost 8 bases and J 2 bases, leaving 16 bases between the germline ends. CDR1 and CDR2 (germline): LGHDT, YNNKEL (reference sequence). CDR3: CASGRSGATYEQYF. The CDR3, as DNA: TGTGCCAGCGGGAGATCGGGGGCGACCTACGAGCAGTACTTC.

The gene calls are TRBV28 and TRBJ1-5, with D possibly being TRBD1 (6 bases). Germline V gene lookup returns CDR1 MDHEN and CDR2 SYDVKM. Trimming cost V 3 bases and J 7 bases, with 16 bases left between them. The CDR3 covers 15 residues. The DNA for the CDR3 is TGTGCCAGCAGTTTTATGGGACAACGGGACCAGCCCCAGCATTTT. It is translated as CASSFMGQRDQPQHF.